Listed here are 20 T cell receptor beta chains from one sample, sequenced in a study of shared clonotypes between healthy human individuals. Produced via immunoSEQ multiplex PCR; TCRdb's table is partial and in-frame only. The data show about 1.1 million clones, with approximately 80% seen just once and 0.7% to 0.95% held by the top ten. Sequencing was performed on memory CD4+ T cells from PBMCs. Subset reported: CD45RA-negative fraction. Every receptor here comes from a man aged 18-30 years in good health. Some clones in this sample may be carry-over from other donors' samples.

V is TRBV25-1 and J is TRBJ2-2; tentative D call: TRBD2 (5 bases). Germline assignment: CDR1 MGHDK and CDR2 SYGVNS. The CDR3 is made up of 15 amino acids. Trimming cost V 3 bases and J 4 bases, with 12 bases left between them. CDR3 in DNA: TGTGCCAGCAGTGACCTCAAACGGGGCACCGGGGAGCTGTTTTTT. Its protein product is CASSDLKRGTGELFF.

This chain links TRBV19 with TRBJ2-1; 7 positions agree with TRBD2. Germline lookup yields CDR1 LNHDA and CDR2 SQIVND (reference sequence). The CDR3 runs 16 residues. V was clipped by 1 base and J by 0 bases; unmatched bases: 3. CDR3 DNA sequence: TGTGCCAGTAGTATAGCTGGCGGGAGCTCCTACAATGAGCAGTTCTTC. It is translated as CASSIAGGSSYNEQFF.

This chain links TRBV6-6 with TRBJ1-1; possibly TRBD1 for D (6 bases). The V and J ends lost 0 bases and 7 bases respectively, with 15 bases between them. Germline CDR1 and CDR2: MNHNY and SVGAGI (reference sequence). The CDR3 length is 15 residues. The CDR3 nucleotides read TGTGCCAGCAGTTACTCGGCTACAGGGACTGGTGAAGCTTTCTTT. It is translated as CASSYSATGTGEAFF.

The chain is built from TRBV30 and TRBJ2-7; D might be TRBD2 (6 bases). This CDR3 is built from 14 residues. Germline V lookup: CDR1 GTSNPN, CDR2 SVGIG (reference sequence). Trimming cost V 0 bases and J 5 bases, with 14 bases left between them. The CDR3, as DNA: TGTGCCTGGAGTGTACACGGGAGTATCCACGAGCAGTACTTC. Its translation is CAWSVHGSIHEQYF.

There are a few counts of this clone. Only one base separates this from a far larger clonotype, so it likely reflects a read error. The identical CDR3 is also encoded by other nucleotide sequences in the sample. The genes are TRBV2 and TRBJ2-5; D gene unclear. V lost 3 bases and J lost 5, with 1 base in between. Germline V gene lookup returns CDR1 SNHLY and CDR2 FYNNEI. This CDR3 is 10 amino acids long. CDR3 sequence (DNA): TGTGCCAGCAGTGATGAGACCCAGTACTTC. It is translated as CASSDETQYF.

This chain uses TRBV28 with TRBJ2-7; 8 bases are a match to TRBD2. There are 15 residues in the CDR3. The junction had 9 bases not matched to a gene; V was cut back by 2 bases and J by 6 bases. CDR1 and CDR2 (germline): MDHEN, SYDVKM. In DNA form, the CDR3 reads TGTGCCAGCAGTTTAGCGGCGGGAGGTCGGGCCGAGCAGTACTTC. As protein: CASSLAAGGRAEQYF.

The V and J genes are TRBV9 and TRBJ1-2; D is ambiguous. The CDR3 is 15 amino acids. Trimming removed 0 bases at V and 3 bases at J, with 12 bases between. Germline V gene data show CDR1 as SGDLS and CDR2 as YYNGEE. The CDR3, as DNA: TGTGCCAGCAGCGTAGTTCCCCAGGCCTACTATGGCTACACCTTC. Translation: CASSVVPQAYYGYTF.

Ten or more counts support this clone. Other DNA sequences in the same sample also yield this CDR3. As DNA, the CDR3 is TGTGCCAGCAGAAGCCTTGGAGACTACGAGCAGTACTTC. It yields the protein CASRSLGDYEQYF. This chain joins TRBV6-1 and TRBJ2-7; D is unclear. Trimming removed 6 bases at V and 3 bases at J, with 12 bases between. Germline CDR1 is MNHNS and CDR2 is SASEGT. CDR3 size: 13 residues.

Concerning this clone itself: One base away lies a much larger clone, so this may be a sequencing read error. Other DNA variants within this sample encode the same CDR3. This chain links TRBV6-5 with TRBJ2-7; 7 bases are a match to TRBD1. This CDR3 spans 12 amino acids. Germline V gives CDR1 MNHEY, CDR2 SVGAGI. Unmatched junction bases numbered 1, after V lost 6 bases and J lost 2 bases. The CDR3 region has the DNA TGTGCCAGCAGGCAGGGGGCCTACGAGCAGTACTTC. Translated, it gives CASRQGAYEQYF.

As to this clone: One end of the junction is discordant with germline, which a read error may explain. The chain employs TRBV7-9 and TRBJ2-1; 11 positions match TRBD1. This CDR3 is 14 amino acids long. Germline-derived CDR1 and CDR2 are SEHNR and FQNEAQ (reference sequence). CDR3 amino acids: CASSLGTGGYEQFF. CDR3 nucleotides: TGTGCCAGCAGTTTAGGGACAGGGGGATATGAGCAGTTCTTC.

The V call is TRBV2, the J call TRBJ1-1; no clear D gene. Trimming pared 7 bases from V and 0 bases from J, leaving 12 bases between. The CDR3 sequence is 14 residues long. CDR1 is SNHLY and CDR2 is FYNNEI in the germline V gene. The CDR3 region is CASTSEQMNTEAFF. The CDR3 DNA reads TGTGCCAGCACCTCCGAGCAAATGAACACTGAAGCTTTCTTT.

V gene TRBV19 combines with J gene TRBJ1-2; D is uncertain. The length of the CDR3 is 12 residues. V lost 5 bases, J lost 7 bases, and 11 bases lay in between. Germline CDR1 LNHDA, CDR2 SQIVND (reference sequence). The CDR3 is CASSALKGGYTF. The CDR3 DNA sequence: TGTGCCAGTAGTGCCCTCAAAGGTGGCTACACCTTC.

The V call is TRBV7-8, the J call TRBJ1-2; 8 bases are a match to TRBD1. Germline V gene sequence: CDR1 SGHVS, CDR2 FQNEAQ. The CDR3 has 17 residues. Germline trimming cut 2 bases from V and 0 bases from J; bases unmatched to any gene: 8. The CDR3 region is CASSLRDGTGANYGYTF. CDR3 nucleotide sequence: TGTGCCAGCAGCTTAAGAGATGGGACAGGCGCTAACTATGGCTACACCTTC.

The chain has TRBV6-5 and TRBJ2-7; TRBD2 aligns across 7 bases. The CDR3 length is 15 residues. V shed 0 bases, J shed 2 bases, and the junction held 4 bases outside the gene matches. Germline CDR1 reads MNHEY; CDR2 reads SVGAGI. CDR3 amino acids: CASSYSRGRAYEQYF. The DNA of the CDR3 is TGTGCCAGCAGTTACTCCAGAGGGAGGGCCTACGAGCAGTACTTC.

About this clone: Other DNA sequences within the sample encode an identical CDR3. The chain employs TRBV30 and TRBJ2-1; D may be TRBD1 or TRBD2 (6 bases each). The germline V gene encodes CDR1 GTSNPN and CDR2 SVGIG (reference sequence). V lost 0 bases, J lost 13 bases, and 10 bases lay in between. The CDR3 runs to 11 residues. The chain's CDR3 is CAWSVRGVQFF. CDR3 DNA sequence: TGTGCCTGGAGTGTAAGGGGGGTACAGTTCTTC.

In its sample, this clone was seen a few times. The V gene is TRBV10-1, the J gene TRBJ2-7; tentative D call: TRBD1 (7 bases). Between the trimmed V and J ends, which lost 2 bases and 6 bases, there was a span of 14 bases. Germline V gives CDR1 WNHNN, CDR2 SYGVQD (reference sequence). The CDR3 extends over 14 amino acids. The CDR3 region is CASSENLQGGEQYF. The CDR3 DNA reads as TGCGCCAGCAGTGAGAATCTTCAGGGGGGCGAGCAGTACTTC.

The J gene is TRBJ1-2, the V gene TRBV7-2; TRBD1 agrees at 8 bases. V lost 5 bases and J lost 5; bases outside the gene matches: 10. In germline, CDR1 is SGHTA, CDR2 FQGNSA. CDR3 size: 15 residues. CDR3 DNA sequence: TGTGCCAGCAGCCCAGGACAGGGTCGGGAGTATGGCTACACCTTC. Residues: CASSPGQGREYGYTF.

The chain uses TRBV5-1 and TRBJ2-1; 10 nucleotides match TRBD2. Per the germline V gene, CDR1 is SGHRS and CDR2 is YFSETQ. The CDR3 runs 17 residues. J lost 0 bases, V lost 4 bases, and 7 bases had no gene match. CDR3 nucleotide sequence: TGCGCCAGCAGCCCCGGGCCTAGCGGGAGCTCCTACAATGAGCAGTTCTTC. Protein product: CASSPGPSGSSYNEQFF.

The V and J genes are TRBV7-9 and TRBJ2-3; possible D gene TRBD2, 6 bases. This CDR3 contains 16 residues. V was clipped by 0 bases and J by 6 bases, with 16 bases between them. The germline V gene has CDR1 SEHNR and CDR2 FQNEAQ (reference sequence). Written as DNA, the CDR3 is TGTGCCAGCAGCTTAGCCAGGAACTCAGGAGGGGATACGCAGTATTTT. It encodes CASSLARNSGGDTQYF.

A few counts support this clone. The chain employs TRBV5-4 and TRBJ2-5; 15 bases are shared with TRBD2. Trimming removed 0 bases from V and 4 bases from J; junction bases left unmatched: 1. CDR3 length equals 16 residues. CDR1 and CDR2 from the germline V gene are SGHNT and YYREEE (reference sequence). DNA of the CDR3: TGTGCCAGCAGCTTGGGGACTAGCGGGAGGGGAGAGACCCAGTACTTC. Its protein product is CASSLGTSGRGETQYF.